Each of the 26 T cell receptor beta chains below was sequenced from the same sample in a study of shared T cell receptors in the human thymus. Produced via immunoSEQ multiplex PCR; TCRdb's table is partial and in-frame only. Counted here are fewer than 700,000 clones, more than 75% occurring once; the ten biggest clones make up about 0.01%. A further study also used this sample, focusing on human thymus T cells.

The sequencing input was thymocytes. The source of these receptors is a boy under two years old with a congenital heart defect.

This clone was observed a single time. The V and J genes are TRBV6-5 and TRBJ2-3; 9 bases line up with TRBD2. Germline CDR1 reads MNHEY; CDR2 reads SVGAGI. This CDR3 spans 15 amino acids. V shed 7 bases and J 0 bases; nucleotides not matched to a gene: 5. CDR3 amino acids: CASIDLAGSTDTQYF. DNA of the CDR3: TGTGCCAGCATTGACCTAGCGGGGAGCACAGATACGCAGTATTTT.

This sequence joins TRBV2 and TRBJ2-1; D possibly corresponds to TRBD2 (6 bases). CDR3 length: 13 residues. The ends were cut back, 0 bases at V and 8 bases at J, with 8 bases in the middle. CDR1 and CDR2 (germline): SNHLY, FYNNEI. CDR3 nucleotides: TGTGCCAGCAGTGAAGCGCCGGGGGATGAGCAGTTCTTC. As protein: CASSEAPGDEQFF.

The rearrangement joins TRBV9 to TRBJ2-7; TRBD1 aligns across 9 bases. Germline CDR1 SGDLS, CDR2 YYNGEE. V was clipped by 4 bases and J by 7 bases; unmatched bases: 9. This CDR3 comprises 14 residues. CDR3 bases: TGTGCCAGCAGCAGCCGGGACAGGGCGAGGGAGCAGTACTTC. This gives the protein CASSSRDRAREQYF.

This clone appeared once. The chain recombines TRBV10-3 with TRBJ2-5, with D maybe TRBD1 (6 bases). The CDR3 runs to 14 residues. The germline V gene encodes CDR1 ENHRY and CDR2 SYGVKD. Trimming removed 0 bases at V and 4 bases at J, with 9 bases between. The CDR3 DNA is TGTGCCATCAGTGAGTCGTCAGGGGCAGAGACCCAGTACTTC. Encoded protein: CAISESSGAETQYF.

The chain combines TRBV29-1 with TRBJ2-1; the match to TRBD2 covers 7 bases. V shed 5 bases and J 8 bases; nucleotides not matched to a gene: 9. This CDR3 has 13 amino acids. Germline-derived CDR1 and CDR2 are SQVTM and ANQGSEA. The CDR3, as DNA: TGCAGCGTTACCGGGGAGGGAGTTTATGAGCAGTTCTTC. Amino acids: CSVTGEGVYEQFF.

Here the CDR3 DNA reads TGTGCCCCGGCGCGGGGTGGTCGTGAGACTGAAGCTTTCTTT. Its translation: CAPARGGRETEAFF. The rearrangement uses TRBV30 and TRBJ1-1; no reliable D call. CDR3 length: 14 amino acids. Germline loops: CDR1 GTSNPN, CDR2 SVGIG (reference sequence). V lost 8 bases and J 5 bases, leaving 21 bases between the germline ends.

The V and J genes are TRBV15 and TRBJ2-7; TRBD2 matches at 10 bases. This CDR3 comprises 18 residues. V shed 0 bases, J shed 2 bases, and the junction held 10 bases outside the gene matches. Germline values: CDR1 LNHNV, CDR2 YYDKDF (reference sequence). The CDR3 DNA sequence: TGTGCCACCAGCAGAGATATCCTAGCGGGAGAAGGCACCTACGAGCAGTACTTC. Translated: CATSRDILAGEGTYEQYF.

The chain joins TRBV7-4 to TRBJ2-6; tentative D call: TRBD2 (5 bases). Trimming took off 2 bases at V and 4 bases at J, with 9 bases between the two ends. Per the germline V gene, CDR1 is SGHVT and CDR2 is SQSDAQ. CDR3 length: 15 amino acids. CDR3 sequence reads: CASSLRGPGANVLTF. In nucleotides, the CDR3 is TGTGCCAGCAGCTTACGCGGGCCCGGGGCCAACGTCCTGACTTTC.

The V and J genes are TRBV29-1 and TRBJ2-1; 12 bases are shared with TRBD2. CDR3 length: 18 residues. J gave up 0 bases and V 7 bases, and 13 bases lay outside the gene matches. The germline V gene encodes CDR1 SQVTM and CDR2 ANQGSEA. Written as DNA, the CDR3 is TGCAGCGCGTGTGCCCTAGCGGGAGGGCCGCCCTCCTACAATGAGCAGTTCTTC. This encodes CSACALAGGPPSYNEQFF.

This chain connects TRBV4-3 to TRBJ2-7, with TRBD2 matching over 7 bases. The CDR3 has 15 amino acids. With V trimmed by 7 bases and J by 2 bases, 11 bases remained unmatched. Looked up from germline, CDR1 is LGHNA and CDR2 is YSLEER. The DNA of the CDR3 is TGCGCCAGCACCAAAGACCCCCGGGGGGCCTACGAGCAGTACTTC. Protein sequence: CASTKDPRGAYEQYF.

The genes are TRBV19 and TRBJ2-3, with D uncertain. The germline V and J ends were trimmed by 5 bases and 2 bases, with 11 bases remaining between them. Germline V gene lookup returns CDR1 LNHDA and CDR2 SQIVND (reference sequence). This CDR3 comprises 14 residues. CDR3 in amino acids: CASSEARFTDTQYF. The DNA for the CDR3 is TGTGCCAGTAGTGAGGCCAGATTCACAGATACGCAGTATTTT.

The CDR3 loop is CSVENRLQETQYF. CDR3 nucleotide sequence: TGCAGCGTTGAAAACAGGCTACAAGAGACCCAGTACTTC. The rearrangement uses TRBV29-1 and TRBJ2-5, with a possible D match to TRBD1 (5 bases). This CDR3 contains 13 residues. Germline CDR1 SQVTM, CDR2 ANQGSEA. V was trimmed by 2 bases and J by 2 bases, leaving 9 bases between them.

This chain connects TRBV5-1 to TRBJ2-7; tentatively, D is TRBD2 (6 bases). Per germline, CDR1 SGHRS and CDR2 YFSETQ. This CDR3 region has 15 residues. V was cut by 4 bases and J by 0 bases, with 14 bases left in between. The CDR3 DNA sequence: TGCGCCAGCAGCATGCGGGACGGATTCTCCTACGAGCAGTACTTC. Its translation is CASSMRDGFSYEQYF.

The chain couples TRBV11-2 to TRBJ1-2, with no clear D. Germline V gives CDR1 SGHAT, CDR2 FQNNGV. Trimming removed 0 bases at V and 4 bases at J, with 9 bases between. The length of the CDR3 is 14 residues. CDR3: CASSLDTVSYGYTF. The CDR3 DNA reads as TGTGCCAGCAGCTTAGATACAGTTAGCTATGGCTACACCTTC.

The J gene is TRBJ2-7, the V gene TRBV7-9, with D perhaps TRBD1 (6 bases). Germline CDR1 reads SEHNR; CDR2 reads FQNEAQ (reference sequence). Trimming shortened V by 5 bases and J by 5 bases, and 10 bases separated the two germline ends. The CDR3 covers 12 residues. The DNA of the CDR3 is TGTGCCAGCAGCCCTAAGGGGGACGAGCAGTACTTC. This codes for CASSPKGDEQYF.

The J gene is TRBJ2-1, the V gene TRBV29-1; 7 positions match TRBD1. Trimming removed 7 bases from V and 4 bases from J; junction bases left unmatched: 4. The CDR3 length is 12 residues. Germline-derived CDR1 and CDR2 are SQVTM and ANQGSEA. CDR3 bases: TGCAGCGCGGGACAGCCTTACAATGAGCAGTTCTTC. It encodes CSAGQPYNEQFF.

This clone was counted once. This rearrangement joins TRBV4-1 to TRBJ2-3; 10 nucleotides agree with TRBD1. Germline V gene sequence: CDR1 MGHRA, CDR2 YSYEKL. The junction had 9 bases not matched to a gene; V was cut back by 0 bases and J by 3 bases. The CDR3 length is 18 residues. The chain's CDR3 is CASSQDNPRTGGTDTQYF. The CDR3 coding sequence is TGCGCCAGCAGCCAAGATAACCCAAGGACAGGGGGAACAGATACGCAGTATTTT.

The chain has TRBV23-1 and TRBJ2-7, with TRBD1 as a possible D gene (7 bases). TRBV23-1 is recorded as an ORF, its role being uncertain. Trimming cost V 4 bases and J 2 bases, with 15 bases left between them. There are 15 residues in the CDR3. The CDR3 DNA is TGCGCCAGCAGTCCCGGAGGGGGCGGAACCTACGAGCAGTACTTC. It specifies CASSPGGGGTYEQYF.

This chain connects TRBV19 to TRBJ2-3; D is possibly TRBD1 (5 bases). Germline V lookup: CDR1 LNHDA, CDR2 SQIVND (reference sequence). The CDR3 spans 16 residues. Trimming left V 1 base short and J 1 base short, with 12 bases between. The CDR3 region has the DNA TGTGCCAGTAGTATAGTGCAGGGCGCGGGCACAGATACGCAGTATTTT. It encodes CASSIVQGAGTDTQYF.

Worth noting for this clone: This same CDR3 is encoded by further DNA sequences in the sample. V gene TRBV9 combines with J gene TRBJ2-7; a weak D match, TRBD2 (7 bases). Trimming removed 2 bases from V and 3 bases from J, with 18 bases in between. Germline loops: CDR1 SGDLS, CDR2 YYNGEE. The CDR3 is 16 residues long. CDR3 residues: CASSVGGRTGSYEQYF. Written as DNA, the CDR3 is TGTGCCAGCAGCGTGGGGGGGCGTACAGGGAGCTACGAGCAGTACTTC.

This clone was seen a few times. V and J are TRBV28 and TRBJ2-7; D perhaps matches TRBD1 (6 bases). V was cut by 6 bases and J by 4 bases, with 10 bases left in between. Per the germline V gene, CDR1 is MDHEN and CDR2 is SYDVKM. There are 12 residues in the CDR3. The CDR3 here is CASRPQGYEQYF. CDR3 DNA sequence: TGTGCCAGCAGACCACAGGGTTACGAGCAGTACTTC. Complete variable domain (other parts from reference TRBV28 and TRBJ2-7): DVKVTQSSRYLVKRTGEKVFLECVQDMDHENMFWYRQDPGLGLRLIYFSYDVKMKEKGDIPEGYSVSREKKERFSLILESASTNQTSMYLCASRPQGYEQYFGPGTRLTVT.

This rearrangement joins TRBV5-1 to TRBJ1-2; D is unclear. Germline-derived CDR1 and CDR2 are SGHRS and YFSETQ. V was cut by 2 bases and J by 7 bases, with 9 bases left in between. This CDR3 is 12 amino acids long. CDR3 region: CASSFPPFGYTF. The CDR3 nucleotides are TGCGCCAGCAGCTTTCCCCCCTTTGGCTACACCTTC.

The chain joins TRBV30 to TRBJ2-5; unclear D gene. The CDR3 extends over 15 amino acids. Germline CDR1 and CDR2: GTSNPN and SVGIG (reference sequence). Trimming left V 2 bases short and J 1 base short, with 14 bases between. The CDR3 here is CAWSPNRDTQETQYF. DNA for the CDR3: TGTGCCTGGAGTCCCAATCGAGATACCCAAGAGACCCAGTACTTC.

Here the CDR3 DNA reads TGTGCCAGCAGCCAAGATCAGGACTATGGCTACACCTTC. This codes for CASSQDQDYGYTF. The gene calls are TRBV4-2 and TRBJ1-2; D uncertain. The CDR3 is 13 amino acids. Germline V CDR1 and CDR2: LGHNA, YNFKEQ. V shed 0 bases and J shed 3 bases, with 5 bases lying between them.

The table lists this clone with a few counts. The rearrangement joins TRBV4-2 to TRBJ2-7, with 11 positions matching TRBD2. J lost 6 bases, V lost 0 bases, and 16 bases had no gene match. This CDR3 is 19 amino acids long. Germline CDR1 and CDR2: LGHNA and YNFKEQ. The CDR3 nucleotides read TGTGCCAGCAGCCAAGAGAGATATAACGCGGGACTAGCGGACTCCGAGCAGTACTTC. Its translation: CASSQERYNAGLADSEQYF.

The chain recombines TRBV19 with TRBJ1-4; perhaps TRBD1 as D (5 bases). V dropped 1 base and J dropped 5 bases, with 11 bases sitting between them. The germline V gene encodes CDR1 LNHDA and CDR2 SQIVND (reference sequence). The CDR3 spans 15 residues. For the CDR3, the DNA is TGTGCCAGTAGTATAGGCAGACAGACGAATGAAAAACTGTTTTTT. This encodes CASSIGRQTNEKLFF.